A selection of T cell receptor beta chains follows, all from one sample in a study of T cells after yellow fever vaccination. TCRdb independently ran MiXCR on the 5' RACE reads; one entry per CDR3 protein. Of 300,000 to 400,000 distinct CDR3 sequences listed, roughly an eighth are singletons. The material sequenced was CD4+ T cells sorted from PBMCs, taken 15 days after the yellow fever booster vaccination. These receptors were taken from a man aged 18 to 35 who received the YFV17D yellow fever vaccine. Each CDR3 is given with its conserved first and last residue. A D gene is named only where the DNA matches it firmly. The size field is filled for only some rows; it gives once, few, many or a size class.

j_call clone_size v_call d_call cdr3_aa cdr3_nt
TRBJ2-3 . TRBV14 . CASSQDLDFSTDTQYF TGTGCCAGCAGCCAAGATCTAGACTTTAGCACAGATACGCAGTATTTT
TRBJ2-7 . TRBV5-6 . CASSLFYEQYF TGTGCCAGCAGCTTATTTTACGAGCAGTACTTC
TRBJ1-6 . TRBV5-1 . CASSLTVTNSPLHF TGCGCCAGCAGCTTGACCGTTACGAATTCACCCCTCCACTTT
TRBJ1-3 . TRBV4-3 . CASSQEPGGRRNTIYF TGCGCCAGCAGCCAAGAACCGGGCGGGCGTAGAAACACCATATATTTT
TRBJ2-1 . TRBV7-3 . CASSLDGADYNEQFF TGTGCCAGCAGCCTGGATGGAGCGGACTACAATGAGCAGTTCTTC
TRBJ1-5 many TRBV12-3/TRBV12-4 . CASSGSGSQPQHF TGTGCCAGCAGTGGATCAGGGAGTCAGCCCCAGCATTTT
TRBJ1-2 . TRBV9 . CASSGDGYSNYGYTF TGTGCCAGCAGCGGGGACGGCTACTCTAACTATGGCTACACCTTC
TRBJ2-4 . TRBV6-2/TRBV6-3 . CASSETSGGNAKNIQYF TGTGCCAGCAGCGAAACCTCAGGGGGGAATGCCAAAAACATTCAGTACTTC
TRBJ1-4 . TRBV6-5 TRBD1 CATNTGGSEKLFF TGTGCCACGAATACAGGGGGCTCTGAAAAACTGTTTTTT
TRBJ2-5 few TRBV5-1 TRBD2 CASSLALAGVQETQYF TGCGCCAGCAGCTTGGCCCTAGCGGGAGTTCAAGAGACCCAGTACTTC
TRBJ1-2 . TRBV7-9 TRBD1 CASSLRGGQGIPGYTF TGTGCCAGCAGCCTAAGGGGGGGACAGGGCATTCCTGGCTACACCTTC
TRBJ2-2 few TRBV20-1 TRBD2 CSARSGAIGELFF TGCAGTGCTAGAAGCGGGGCCATCGGGGAGCTGTTTTTT
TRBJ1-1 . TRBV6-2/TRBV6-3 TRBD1 CASSYLLDRGNTEAFF TGTGCCAGCAGTTACCTCCTAGACAGGGGGAACACTGAAGCTTTCTTT
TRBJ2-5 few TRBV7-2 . CASSLALAAGETQYF TGTGCCAGCAGCTTAGCGCTGGCAGCTGGGGAGACCCAGTACTTC
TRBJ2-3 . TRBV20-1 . CSASRGITDTQYF TGCAGTGCTAGTCGGGGGATCACAGATACGCAGTATTTT
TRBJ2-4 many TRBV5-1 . CASSLAGNLPLIQYF TGCGCCAGCAGCTTGGCCGGGAACCTTCCCCTGATTCAGTACTTC
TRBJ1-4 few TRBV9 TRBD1 CASSFQGGTNEKLFF TGTGCCAGCAGCTTCCAAGGGGGCACTAATGAAAAACTGTTTTTT
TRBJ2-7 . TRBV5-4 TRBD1 CASSLGLLGQAYEQYF TGTGCCAGCAGCTTGGGATTACTCGGACAGGCCTACGAGCAGTACTTC
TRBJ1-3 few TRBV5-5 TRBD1 CASSFVGTGAGNTIYF TGTGCCAGCAGCTTTGTAGGGACAGGGGCTGGAAACACCATATATTTT
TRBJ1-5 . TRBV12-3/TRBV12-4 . CASSDRSSNQPQHF TGTGCCAGCAGTGACAGGTCTAGCAATCAGCCCCAGCATTTT
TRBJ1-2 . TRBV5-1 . CASSFGQGLHGYTF TGCGCCAGCAGCTTCGGCCAGGGGTTACATGGCTACACCTTC
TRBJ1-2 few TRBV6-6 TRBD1 CASSYRDRDNYGYTF TGTGCCAGCAGTTACAGGGACAGGGACAACTATGGCTACACCTTC
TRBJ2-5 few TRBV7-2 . CASSYQYGGETQYF TGTGCCAGCAGCTATCAATACGGTGGAGAGACCCAGTACTTC
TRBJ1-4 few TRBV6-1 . CASRTGGGTNEKLFF TGTGCCAGCAGAACCGGGGGCGGCACTAATGAAAAACTGTTTTTT
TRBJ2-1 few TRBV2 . CASRGAGEQFF TGTGCCAGCAGGGGGGCTGGGGAGCAGTTCTTC
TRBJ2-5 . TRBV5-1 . CASSLMYRKETQYF TGCGCCAGCAGCTTGATGTACAGGAAAGAGACCCAGTACTTC
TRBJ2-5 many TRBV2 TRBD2 CASSEAGLGGGPHKYF TGTGCCAGCAGTGAAGCTGGCTTAGGCGGGGGGCCGCATAAGTACTTC
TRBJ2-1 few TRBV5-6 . CASSPRSGEQFF TGTGCCAGCAGCCCCAGGTCGGGTGAGCAGTTCTTC
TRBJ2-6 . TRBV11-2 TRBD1 CASSQYITGAGANVLTF TGTGCCAGCAGCCAATATATTACAGGGGCTGGGGCCAACGTCCTGACTTTC
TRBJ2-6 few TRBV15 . CATSRDRRQGGPGANVLTF TGTGCCACCAGCAGAGATCGCAGGCAGGGGGGTCCTGGGGCCAACGTCCTGACTTTC
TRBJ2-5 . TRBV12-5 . CASGLIGQSQETQYF TGTGCTAGTGGTTTGATCGGACAGAGCCAAGAGACCCAGTACTTC
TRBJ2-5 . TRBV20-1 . CSGTVRETQYF TGCAGTGGGACAGTTCGGGAGACCCAGTACTTC
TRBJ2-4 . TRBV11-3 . CASSLDGGHQDIQYF TGTGCCAGCAGCTTAGATGGGGGGCATCAGGACATTCAGTACTTC
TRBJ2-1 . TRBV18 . CASSPYRDGEQFF TGTGCCAGCTCGCCCTACAGGGATGGTGAGCAGTTCTTC
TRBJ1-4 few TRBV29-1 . CSVEEYGEKLFF TGCAGCGTTGAAGAGTACGGCGAAAAACTGTTTTTT
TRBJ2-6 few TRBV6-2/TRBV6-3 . CASSHFSGSGANVLTF TGTGCCAGCAGTCACTTCTCGGGCTCTGGGGCCAACGTCCTGACTTTC
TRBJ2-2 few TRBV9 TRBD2 CASSTLAGGPGELFF TGTGCCAGCAGCACCCTAGCGGGGGGGCCCGGGGAGCTGTTTTTT
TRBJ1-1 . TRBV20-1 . CSAGIGDENTEAFF TGCAGTGCTGGGATCGGGGATGAAAACACTGAAGCTTTCTTT
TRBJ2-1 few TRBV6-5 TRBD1 CASSPRQGSNEQFF TGTGCCAGCAGTCCGCGACAGGGGAGCAATGAGCAGTTCTTC
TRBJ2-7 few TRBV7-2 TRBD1 CASSSPRTGIEQYF TGTGCCAGCAGCTCACCAAGGACAGGGATCGAGCAGTACTTC
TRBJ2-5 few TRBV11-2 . CASSLDSRETQYF TGTGCCAGCAGCTTAGATTCCAGGGAGACCCAGTACTTC
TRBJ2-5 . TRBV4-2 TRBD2 CASSQDSAGGRETQYF TGTGCCAGCAGCCAAGATAGCGCGGGGGGGAGGGAGACCCAGTACTTC
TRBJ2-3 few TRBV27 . CASSFQFGAGTDTQYF TGTGCCAGCAGTTTTCAGTTTGGAGCGGGCACAGATACGCAGTATTTT
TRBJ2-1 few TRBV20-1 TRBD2 CSARVAGSYNEQFF TGCAGTGCTAGAGTAGCGGGATCCTACAATGAGCAGTTCTTC
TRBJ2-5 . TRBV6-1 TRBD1 CASRDRTGQETQYF TGTGCCAGCAGGGACAGGACAGGCCAAGAGACCCAGTACTTC
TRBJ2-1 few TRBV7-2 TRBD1 CASSPYRGSYNEQFF TGTGCCAGCAGCCCTTACAGGGGCTCCTACAATGAGCAGTTCTTC
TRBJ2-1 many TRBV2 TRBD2 CASVSGGGAVLQFF TGTGCCAGCGTTAGTGGCGGGGGGGCCGTCTTGCAGTTCTTC
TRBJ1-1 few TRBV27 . CASSDTPSLNTEAFF TGTGCCAGCAGTGACACCCCAAGCCTGAACACTGAAGCTTTCTTT
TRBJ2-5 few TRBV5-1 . CASAEQETQYF TGCGCCAGCGCGGAACAAGAGACCCAGTACTTC
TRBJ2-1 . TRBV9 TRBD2 CASSVGLATADEQFF TGTGCCAGCAGCGTCGGACTAGCGACCGCCGATGAGCAGTTCTTC
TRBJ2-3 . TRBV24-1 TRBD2 CATEGTSYPGTQYF TGTGCCACCGAAGGGACTAGCTACCCCGGTACGCAGTATTTT